The rows below give T cell receptor beta chains drawn from one sample of a study of blood T cell repertoires in COVID-19. Produced via immunoSEQ multiplex PCR; TCRdb's table is partial and in-frame only. The sample consists of hundreds of thousands of clones, about 80% of them appearing once. The sequenced sample was peripheral blood. These receptors came from a man older than 75 with acute or convalescent COVID-19. Each CDR3 is given with its conserved first and last residue. The listing skips clone size in some rows; elsewhere it reads once, few, many or a size class.

clone_size: once
cdr3_length: 15
v_call: TRBV6-5
cdr3_aa: CASSYSYTRTDTQYF

clone_size: NA
cdr3_length: 15
v_call: TRBV10-2
cdr3_aa: CASSEQGAGANVLTF

clone_size: NA
cdr3_length: 12
v_call: TRBV30
cdr3_aa: CASKGARYEQYF

clone_size: NA
cdr3_length: 13
v_call: TRBV7-3
cdr3_aa: CASSLAGSYEQYF

clone_size: NA
cdr3_length: 13
v_call: TRBV7-6
cdr3_aa: CASSPDRGYVLTF

clone_size: NA
cdr3_length: 13
v_call: TRBV19
cdr3_aa: CASSAIQGYGYTF

clone_size: NA
cdr3_length: 14
v_call: TRBV27
cdr3_aa: CASRLNRGNTEAFF

clone_size: once
cdr3_length: 17
v_call: TRBV19
cdr3_aa: CASSIGGGRGGNQPQHF

clone_size: NA
cdr3_length: 15
v_call: TRBV5-1
cdr3_aa: CASSLEGTRGFGQYF

clone_size: many
cdr3_length: 16
v_call: TRBV7-6
cdr3_aa: CASSLTASGGYNEQFF